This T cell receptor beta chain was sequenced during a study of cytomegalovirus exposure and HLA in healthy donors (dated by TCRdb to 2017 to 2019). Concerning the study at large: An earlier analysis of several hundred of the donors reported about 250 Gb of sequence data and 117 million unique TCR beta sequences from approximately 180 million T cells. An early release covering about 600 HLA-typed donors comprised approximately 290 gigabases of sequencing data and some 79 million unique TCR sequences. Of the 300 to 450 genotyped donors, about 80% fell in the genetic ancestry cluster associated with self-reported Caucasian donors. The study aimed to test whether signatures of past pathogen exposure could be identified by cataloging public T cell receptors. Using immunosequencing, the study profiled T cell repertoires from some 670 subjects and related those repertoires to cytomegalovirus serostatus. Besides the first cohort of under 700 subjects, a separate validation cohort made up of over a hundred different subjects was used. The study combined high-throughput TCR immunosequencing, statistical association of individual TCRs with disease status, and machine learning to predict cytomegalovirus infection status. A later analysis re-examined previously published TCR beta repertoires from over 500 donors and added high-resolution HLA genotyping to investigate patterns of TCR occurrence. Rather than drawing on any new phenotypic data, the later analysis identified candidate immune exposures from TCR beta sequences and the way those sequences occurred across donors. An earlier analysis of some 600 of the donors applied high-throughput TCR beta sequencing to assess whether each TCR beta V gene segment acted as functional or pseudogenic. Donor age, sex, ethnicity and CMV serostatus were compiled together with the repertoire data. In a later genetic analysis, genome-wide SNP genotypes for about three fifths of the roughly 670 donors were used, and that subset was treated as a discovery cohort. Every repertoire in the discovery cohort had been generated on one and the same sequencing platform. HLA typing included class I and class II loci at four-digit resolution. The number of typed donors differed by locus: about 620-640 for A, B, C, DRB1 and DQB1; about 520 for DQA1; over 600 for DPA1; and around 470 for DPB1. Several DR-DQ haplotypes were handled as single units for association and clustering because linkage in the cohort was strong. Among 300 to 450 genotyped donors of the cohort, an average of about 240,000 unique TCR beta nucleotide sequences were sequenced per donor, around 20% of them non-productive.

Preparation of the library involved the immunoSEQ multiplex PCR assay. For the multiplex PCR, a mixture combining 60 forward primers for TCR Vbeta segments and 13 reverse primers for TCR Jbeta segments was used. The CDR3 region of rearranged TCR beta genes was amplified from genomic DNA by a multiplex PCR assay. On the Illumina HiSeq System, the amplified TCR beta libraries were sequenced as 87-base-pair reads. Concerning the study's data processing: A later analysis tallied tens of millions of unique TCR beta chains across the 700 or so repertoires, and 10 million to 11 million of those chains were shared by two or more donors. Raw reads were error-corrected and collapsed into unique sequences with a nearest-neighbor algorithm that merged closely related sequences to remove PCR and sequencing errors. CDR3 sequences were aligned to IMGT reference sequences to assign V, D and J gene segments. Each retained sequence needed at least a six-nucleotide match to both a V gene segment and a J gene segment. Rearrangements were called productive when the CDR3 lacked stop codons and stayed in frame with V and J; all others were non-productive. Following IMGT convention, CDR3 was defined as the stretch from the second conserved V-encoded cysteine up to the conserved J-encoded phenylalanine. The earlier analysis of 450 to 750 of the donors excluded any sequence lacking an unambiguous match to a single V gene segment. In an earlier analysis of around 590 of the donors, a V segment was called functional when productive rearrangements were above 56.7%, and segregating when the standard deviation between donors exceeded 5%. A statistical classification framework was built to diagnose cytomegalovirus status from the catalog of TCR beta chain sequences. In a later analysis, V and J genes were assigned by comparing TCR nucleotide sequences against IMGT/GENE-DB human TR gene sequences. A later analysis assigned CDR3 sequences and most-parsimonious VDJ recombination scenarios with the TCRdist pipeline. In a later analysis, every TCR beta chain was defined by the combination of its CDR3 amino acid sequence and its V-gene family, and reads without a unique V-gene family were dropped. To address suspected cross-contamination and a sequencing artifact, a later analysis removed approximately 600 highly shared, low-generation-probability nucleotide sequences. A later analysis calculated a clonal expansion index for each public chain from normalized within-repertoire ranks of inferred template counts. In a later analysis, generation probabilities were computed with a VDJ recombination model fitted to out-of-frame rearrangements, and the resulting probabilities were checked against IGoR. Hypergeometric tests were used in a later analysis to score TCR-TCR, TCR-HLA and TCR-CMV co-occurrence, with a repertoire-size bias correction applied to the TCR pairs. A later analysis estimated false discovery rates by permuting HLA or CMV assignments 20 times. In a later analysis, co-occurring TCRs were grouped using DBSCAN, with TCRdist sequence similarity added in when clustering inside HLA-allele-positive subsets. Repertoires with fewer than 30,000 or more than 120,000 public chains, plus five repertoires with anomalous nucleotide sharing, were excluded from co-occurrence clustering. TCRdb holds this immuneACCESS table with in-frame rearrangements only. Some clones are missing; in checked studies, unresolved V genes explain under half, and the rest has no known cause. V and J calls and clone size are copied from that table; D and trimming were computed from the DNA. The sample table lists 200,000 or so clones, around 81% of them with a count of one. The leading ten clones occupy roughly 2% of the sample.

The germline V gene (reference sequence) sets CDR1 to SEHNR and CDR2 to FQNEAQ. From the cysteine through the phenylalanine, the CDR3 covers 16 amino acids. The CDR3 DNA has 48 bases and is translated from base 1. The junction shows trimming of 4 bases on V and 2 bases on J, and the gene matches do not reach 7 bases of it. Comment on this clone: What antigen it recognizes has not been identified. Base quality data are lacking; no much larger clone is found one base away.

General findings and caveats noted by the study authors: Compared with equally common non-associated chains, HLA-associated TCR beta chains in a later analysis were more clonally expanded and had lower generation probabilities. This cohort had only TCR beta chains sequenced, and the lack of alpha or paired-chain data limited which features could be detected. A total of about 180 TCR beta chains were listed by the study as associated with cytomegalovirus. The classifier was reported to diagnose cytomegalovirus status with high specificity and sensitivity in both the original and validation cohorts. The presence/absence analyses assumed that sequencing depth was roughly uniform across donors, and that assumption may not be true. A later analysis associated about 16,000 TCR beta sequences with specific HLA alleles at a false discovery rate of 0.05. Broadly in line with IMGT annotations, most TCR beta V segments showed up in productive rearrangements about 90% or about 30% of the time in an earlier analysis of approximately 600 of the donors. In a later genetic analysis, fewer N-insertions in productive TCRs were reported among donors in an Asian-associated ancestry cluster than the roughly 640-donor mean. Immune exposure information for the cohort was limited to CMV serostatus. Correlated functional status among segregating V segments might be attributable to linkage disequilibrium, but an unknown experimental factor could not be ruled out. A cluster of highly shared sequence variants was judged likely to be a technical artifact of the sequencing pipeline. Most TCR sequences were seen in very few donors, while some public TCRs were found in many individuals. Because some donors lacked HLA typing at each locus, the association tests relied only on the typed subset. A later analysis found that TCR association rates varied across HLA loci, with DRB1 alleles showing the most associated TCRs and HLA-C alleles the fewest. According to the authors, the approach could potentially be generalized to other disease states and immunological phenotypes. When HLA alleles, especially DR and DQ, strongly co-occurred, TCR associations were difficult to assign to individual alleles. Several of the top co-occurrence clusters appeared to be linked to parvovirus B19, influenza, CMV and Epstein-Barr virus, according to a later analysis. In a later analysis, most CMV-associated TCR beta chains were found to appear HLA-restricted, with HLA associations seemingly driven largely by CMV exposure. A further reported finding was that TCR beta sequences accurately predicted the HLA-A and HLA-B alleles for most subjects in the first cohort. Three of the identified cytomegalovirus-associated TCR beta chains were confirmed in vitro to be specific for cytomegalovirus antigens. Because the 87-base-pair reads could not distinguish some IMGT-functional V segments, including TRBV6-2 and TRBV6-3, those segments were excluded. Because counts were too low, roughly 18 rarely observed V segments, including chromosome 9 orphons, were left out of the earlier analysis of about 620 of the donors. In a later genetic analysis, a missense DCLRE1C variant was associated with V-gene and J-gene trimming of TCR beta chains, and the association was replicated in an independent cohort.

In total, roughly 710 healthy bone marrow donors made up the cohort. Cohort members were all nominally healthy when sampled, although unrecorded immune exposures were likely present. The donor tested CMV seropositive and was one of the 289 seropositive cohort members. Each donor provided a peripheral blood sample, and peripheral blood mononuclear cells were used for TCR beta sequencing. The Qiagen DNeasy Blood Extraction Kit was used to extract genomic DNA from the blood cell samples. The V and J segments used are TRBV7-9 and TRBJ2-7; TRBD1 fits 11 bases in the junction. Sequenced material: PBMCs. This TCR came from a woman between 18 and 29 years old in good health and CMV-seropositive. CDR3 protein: CASSSKGGQGAYEQYF. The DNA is TGTGCCAGCAGCTCAAAAGGGGGACAGGGGGCCTACGAGCAGTACTTC.